Listed below are T cell receptor beta chains from one sample, sequenced in a study of T cells in localized non-small cell lung cancer. This table comes from immunoSEQ multiplex PCR, and its TCRdb copy is limited to in-frame clones, with some not included. Here the sample spans 35,000 to 45,000 clones, 70% to 80% being singletons. The sample was PBMCs, taken before any cancer treatment. The receptors originated from a woman aged 35-70 years with stage II squamous cell lung carcinoma. The CDR3 runs from the conserved cysteine through the conserved F or W. A D gene is named only where the DNA matches it firmly. Where a row states a size, it is once, few, many or the class of an expanded clone; other rows omit it.

d_gene: NA; j_gene: TRBJ2-5; v_gene: TRBV15; abundance: NA; CDR3aa: CATSRDRRVDQETQYF; CDR3nt: TGTGCCACCAGCAGAGATCGAAGGGTTGACCAAGAGACCCAGTACTTC
d_gene: TRBD2; j_gene: TRBJ2-7; v_gene: TRBV25-1; abundance: NA; CDR3aa: CASRGVGEGKYEQYF; CDR3nt: TGTGCCAGCAGGGGGGTGGGGGAGGGTAAGTACGAGCAGTACTTC
d_gene: NA; j_gene: TRBJ1-3; v_gene: TRBV28; abundance: NA; CDR3aa: CASSPPGTSDSGNTIYF; CDR3nt: TGTGCCAGCAGCCCGCCCGGGACTAGCGACTCTGGAAACACCATATATTTT
d_gene: NA; j_gene: TRBJ1-1; v_gene: TRBV7-9; abundance: once; CDR3aa: CASSSPLQGGTEAFF; CDR3nt: TGTGCCAGCAGCTCTCCTCTACAGGGTGGGACTGAAGCTTTCTTT
d_gene: NA; j_gene: TRBJ1-1; v_gene: TRBV5-1; abundance: NA; CDR3aa: CASSPQGNTEAFF; CDR3nt: TGCGCCAGCAGCCCGCAGGGGAACACTGAAGCTTTCTTT
d_gene: NA; j_gene: TRBJ2-3; v_gene: TRBV7-7; abundance: NA; CDR3aa: CASSDTPGMLDTQYF; CDR3nt: TGTGCTAGCAGCGATACGCCGGGGATGCTGGATACGCAGTATTTT
d_gene: NA; j_gene: TRBJ2-7; v_gene: TRBV4-1; abundance: NA; CDR3aa: CASSQESENSYEQYF; CDR3nt: TGCGCCAGCAGCCAAGAAAGCGAGAACTCCTACGAGCAGTACTTC
d_gene: NA; j_gene: TRBJ1-1; v_gene: TRBV18; abundance: NA; CDR3aa: CASSPSGENTEAFF; CDR3nt: TGTGCCAGCTCACCCTCCGGGGAAAACACTGAAGCTTTCTTT
d_gene: NA; j_gene: TRBJ1-2; v_gene: TRBV15; abundance: NA; CDR3aa: CATSRDPGNYGYTF; CDR3nt: TGTGCCACCAGCAGAGACCCAGGGAACTATGGCTACACCTTC
d_gene: NA; j_gene: TRBJ1-4; v_gene: TRBV6-1; abundance: NA; CDR3aa: CASRAASTNEKLFF; CDR3nt: TGTGCCAGCAGGGCCGCGTCAACTAATGAAAAACTGTTTTTT
d_gene: NA; j_gene: TRBJ2-7; v_gene: TRBV27; abundance: NA; CDR3aa: CASSLKDRGGYEQYF; CDR3nt: TGTGCCAGCAGTTTAAAAGACAGAGGGGGCTACGAGCAGTACTTC
d_gene: NA; j_gene: TRBJ1-2; v_gene: TRBV27; abundance: NA; CDR3aa: CASSLAQSNYGYTF; CDR3nt: TGTGCCAGCAGTTTAGCCCAGTCGAACTATGGCTACACCTTC
d_gene: NA; j_gene: TRBJ1-1; v_gene: TRBV19; abundance: once; CDR3aa: CASSLAGDPLELAFF; CDR3nt: TGTGCCAGTAGTCTGGCAGGGGACCCGCTAGAGCTCGCTTTCTTT
d_gene: NA; j_gene: TRBJ1-6; v_gene: TRBV5-6; abundance: NA; CDR3aa: CASSLAGGGADNSPLHF; CDR3nt: TGTGCCAGCAGCTTGGCCGGCGGGGGCGCCGATAATTCACCCCTCCACTTT
d_gene: NA; j_gene: TRBJ1-6; v_gene: TRBV6-5; abundance: NA; CDR3aa: CASSEWDSPLHF; CDR3nt: TGTGCCAGCAGTGAGTGGGACTCACCCCTCCACTTT
d_gene: NA; j_gene: TRBJ1-6; v_gene: TRBV2; abundance: once; CDR3aa: CASLSQEVGRSPLHF; CDR3nt: TGTGCCAGCCTCTCCCAGGAGGTCGGCAGATCACCCCTCCACTTT
d_gene: NA; j_gene: TRBJ1-5; v_gene: TRBV5-6; abundance: few; CDR3aa: CASSYNRVGNSNQPQHF; CDR3nt: TGTGCCAGCAGTTATAACAGGGTCGGTAATAGCAATCAGCCCCAGCATTTT
d_gene: TRBD1; j_gene: TRBJ1-2; v_gene: TRBV7-2; abundance: NA; CDR3aa: CASSTGQVGYTF; CDR3nt: TGTGCCAGCAGCACCGGACAGGTTGGCTACACCTTC
d_gene: TRBD1; j_gene: TRBJ2-1; v_gene: TRBV6-5; abundance: few; CDR3aa: CASSYGTGFGNEQFF; CDR3nt: TGTGCCAGCAGTTACGGGACAGGGTTCGGCAATGAGCAGTTCTTC
d_gene: NA; j_gene: TRBJ2-5; v_gene: TRBV7-8; abundance: NA; CDR3aa: CASSFQFGRRTQETQYF; CDR3nt: TGTGCCAGCAGCTTCCAATTCGGGCGGCGGACACAAGAGACCCAGTACTTC
d_gene: TRBD2; j_gene: TRBJ2-7; v_gene: TRBV18; abundance: NA; CDR3aa: CASSYLSGDLNEQYF; CDR3nt: TGTGCCAGCTCGTATCTCAGCGGGGATCTTAACGAGCAGTACTTC
d_gene: TRBD1; j_gene: TRBJ2-3; v_gene: TRBV6-6; abundance: NA; CDR3aa: CASSKGQGGDTQYF; CDR3nt: TGTGCCAGCAGCAAGGGACAGGGTGGAGATACGCAGTATTTT
d_gene: NA; j_gene: TRBJ2-1; v_gene: TRBV20-1; abundance: few; CDR3aa: CSVENNEQFF; CDR3nt: TGCAGTGTCGAGAACAATGAGCAGTTCTTC
d_gene: TRBD2; j_gene: TRBJ2-1; v_gene: TRBV5-1; abundance: NA; CDR3aa: CASSLDSGTYNEQFF; CDR3nt: TGCGCCAGCAGCTTGGATAGCGGGACCTACAATGAGCAGTTCTTC
d_gene: TRBD1; j_gene: TRBJ2-1; v_gene: TRBV2; abundance: NA; CDR3aa: CASTEGEGQLKYNEQFF; CDR3nt: TGTGCCAGCACTGAGGGAGAGGGACAGCTGAAGTACAATGAGCAGTTCTTC
d_gene: NA; j_gene: TRBJ2-2; v_gene: TRBV5-1; abundance: few; CDR3aa: CASSRSGSADTGELFF; CDR3nt: TGCGCCAGCAGCCGATCAGGGTCAGCGGACACCGGGGAGCTGTTTTTT
d_gene: NA; j_gene: TRBJ2-3; v_gene: TRBV7-3; abundance: NA; CDR3aa: CASSFTGLKADTQYF; CDR3nt: TGTGCCAGCAGCTTTACGGGACTGAAAGCAGATACGCAGTATTTT
d_gene: NA; j_gene: TRBJ2-5; v_gene: TRBV6-5; abundance: NA; CDR3aa: CASSYYTRGQETQYF; CDR3nt: TGTGCCAGCAGTTACTATACTAGGGGCCAAGAGACCCAGTACTTC
d_gene: NA; j_gene: TRBJ1-3; v_gene: TRBV5-1; abundance: NA; CDR3aa: CASSLPGSGNTIYF; CDR3nt: TGCGCCAGCAGCTTGCCGGGGTCTGGAAACACCATATATTTT
d_gene: TRBD2; j_gene: TRBJ2-7; v_gene: TRBV30; abundance: NA; CDR3aa: CAWTLFSGISSYEQYF; CDR3nt: TGTGCCTGGACCTTATTTAGCGGGATCAGCTCCTACGAGCAGTACTTC
d_gene: TRBD2; j_gene: TRBJ2-7; v_gene: TRBV7-2; abundance: NA; CDR3aa: CASSSSGTSSYEQYF; CDR3nt: TGTGCCAGCAGCAGCAGCGGGACGAGCTCCTACGAGCAGTACTTC
d_gene: TRBD2; j_gene: TRBJ2-2; v_gene: TRBV10-3; abundance: NA; CDR3aa: CAINGLAGEGGELFF; CDR3nt: TGTGCCATCAATGGACTAGCGGGAGAGGGCGGGGAGCTGTTTTTT